These T cell receptor beta chains were read from a single sample in a study of radiation and T cells in renal cell carcinoma. Libraries were prepared by immunoSEQ multiplex PCR; TCRdb keeps only in-frame clonotypes and omits some of them. The table has over 25,000 clones, 81% seen once. This sample comprised blood, obtained from a patient whose treatment included radiotherapy and nephrectomy. These receptors came from a man in his 60s with renal cell carcinoma. The CDR3 runs from the conserved cysteine through the conserved F or W. The D gene is left open where the match is weak. Where a row states a size, it is once, few, many or the class of an expanded clone; other rows omit it.

v_gene: TRBV5-1; abundance: -; j_gene: TRBJ2-7; d_gene: TRBD2; CDR3aa: CASSLIGLAGYEQYF; CDR3nt: TGCGCCAGCAGCTTGATAGGACTAGCGGGATACGAGCAGTACTTC
v_gene: TRBV10-3; abundance: few; j_gene: TRBJ1-3; d_gene: TRBD1; CDR3aa: CAISDGQGQASGNTIYF; CDR3nt: TGTGCCATCAGTGATGGACAGGGCCAGGCCTCTGGAAACACCATATATTTT
v_gene: TRBV5-6; abundance: -; j_gene: TRBJ2-1; d_gene: -; CDR3aa: CASSRLGDEQFF; CDR3nt: TGTGCCAGCAGCAGACTAGGTGATGAGCAGTTCTTC
v_gene: TRBV5-1; abundance: -; j_gene: TRBJ2-3; d_gene: -; CDR3aa: CASSLLVASTDTQYF; CDR3nt: TGCGCCAGCAGCTTGCTGGTTGCTAGCACAGATACGCAGTATTTT
v_gene: TRBV27; abundance: once; j_gene: TRBJ1-5; d_gene: -; CDR3aa: CASSSLRERGNQPQHF; CDR3nt: TGTGCCAGCAGTTCGCTCCGGGAAAGAGGCAATCAGCCCCAGCATTTT
v_gene: TRBV5-4; abundance: -; j_gene: TRBJ2-3; d_gene: TRBD2; CDR3aa: CASSLGRGAGGPADTQYF; CDR3nt: TGTGCCAGCAGCTTGGGGCGTGGAGCGGGAGGGCCGGCGGATACGCAGTATTTT
v_gene: TRBV6-5; abundance: -; j_gene: TRBJ1-2; d_gene: -; CDR3aa: CASSTRGGANYGYTF; CDR3nt: TGTGCCAGCAGTACCCGAGGGGGAGCTAACTATGGCTACACCTTC
v_gene: TRBV5-5; abundance: -; j_gene: TRBJ2-5; d_gene: -; CDR3aa: CASSPGGQETQYF; CDR3nt: TGTGCCAGCAGCCCTGGGGGGCAAGAGACCCAGTACTTC
v_gene: TRBV20-1; abundance: -; j_gene: TRBJ2-7; d_gene: -; CDR3aa: CSARPGYEQYF; CDR3nt: TGCAGTGCTAGACCGGGGTACGAGCAGTACTTC
v_gene: TRBV6-5; abundance: -; j_gene: TRBJ2-7; d_gene: TRBD1; CDR3aa: CASSYSGTGSAYEQYF; CDR3nt: TGTGCCAGCAGTTACTCGGGGACAGGGTCAGCCTACGAGCAGTACTTC
v_gene: TRBV18; abundance: -; j_gene: TRBJ2-4; d_gene: TRBD1; CDR3aa: CASSPGTVNIQYF; CDR3nt: TGTGCCAGCTCACCCGGGACAGTAAACATTCAGTACTTC
v_gene: TRBV6-1; abundance: -; j_gene: TRBJ1-2; d_gene: -; CDR3aa: CASSEGNRRDGYTF; CDR3nt: TGTGCCAGCAGTGAAGGCAATCGCAGGGATGGCTACACCTTC
v_gene: TRBV6-1; abundance: -; j_gene: TRBJ2-5; d_gene: -; CDR3aa: CASSEADLETQYF; CDR3nt: TGTGCCAGCAGTGAAGCGGATCTTGAGACCCAGTACTTC
v_gene: TRBV5-1; abundance: -; j_gene: TRBJ1-3; d_gene: -; CDR3aa: CASSDGSGNTIYF; CDR3nt: TGCGCCAGCAGCGACGGATCTGGAAACACCATATATTTT
v_gene: TRBV2; abundance: -; j_gene: TRBJ1-3; d_gene: -; CDR3aa: CASKLAKSSGNTIYF; CDR3nt: TGTGCCAGCAAGTTAGCTAAGAGCTCTGGAAACACCATATATTTT
v_gene: TRBV5-1; abundance: -; j_gene: TRBJ2-7; d_gene: TRBD1; CDR3aa: CASSLAMGQAYEQYF; CDR3nt: TGCGCCAGCAGCTTGGCCATGGGACAGGCCTACGAGCAGTACTTC
v_gene: TRBV2; abundance: -; j_gene: TRBJ2-7; d_gene: -; CDR3aa: CASSVERGVYEQYF; CDR3nt: TGTGCCAGCAGTGTTGAAAGGGGGGTATACGAGCAGTACTTC
v_gene: TRBV7-2; abundance: -; j_gene: TRBJ2-7; d_gene: -; CDR3aa: CASAAGTTRGEQYF; CDR3nt: TGTGCCAGCGCTGCCGGGACTACCAGGGGGGAGCAGTACTTC
v_gene: TRBV5-8; abundance: few; j_gene: TRBJ2-7; d_gene: -; CDR3aa: CASSFTVGSYEQYF; CDR3nt: TGTGCCAGCAGCTTTACTGTCGGCTCCTACGAGCAGTACTTC
v_gene: TRBV11-2; abundance: -; j_gene: TRBJ2-7; d_gene: TRBD2; CDR3aa: CASSSGLATVYEQYF; CDR3nt: TGTGCCAGCAGCTCGGGACTAGCGACGGTCTACGAGCAGTACTTC
v_gene: TRBV29-1; abundance: -; j_gene: TRBJ2-2; d_gene: -; CDR3aa: CSARVVPGELFF; CDR3nt: TGCAGCGCCAGGGTAGTCCCCGGGGAGCTGTTTTTT
v_gene: TRBV6-1; abundance: -; j_gene: TRBJ2-5; d_gene: -; CDR3aa: CASSPDTRRRETQYF; CDR3nt: TGTGCCAGCAGCCCGGACACCCGAAGGAGGGAGACCCAGTACTTC
v_gene: TRBV9; abundance: -; j_gene: TRBJ2-1; d_gene: -; CDR3aa: CASSVGGSLMNEQFF; CDR3nt: TGTGCCAGCAGCGTAGGCGGTAGCCTTATGAATGAGCAGTTCTTC
v_gene: TRBV5-1; abundance: -; j_gene: TRBJ2-7; d_gene: TRBD1; CDR3aa: CASSSPGQGANEQYF; CDR3nt: TGCGCCAGCAGCTCTCCGGGACAGGGGGCCAACGAGCAGTACTTC
v_gene: TRBV15; abundance: -; j_gene: TRBJ1-1; d_gene: -; CDR3aa: CATSRGTVGTNTEAFF; CDR3nt: TGTGCCACCAGCAGGGGGACGGTCGGGACGAACACTGAAGCTTTCTTT
v_gene: TRBV5-4; abundance: -; j_gene: TRBJ1-2; d_gene: -; CDR3aa: CASSPRGGYGYGYTF; CDR3nt: TGTGCCAGCAGCCCGCGAGGGGGGTATGGCTATGGCTACACCTTC
v_gene: TRBV5-1; abundance: -; j_gene: TRBJ1-1; d_gene: -; CDR3aa: CASSIDRTEAFF; CDR3nt: TGCGCCAGCAGCATCGACAGGACTGAAGCTTTCTTT
v_gene: TRBV25-1; abundance: -; j_gene: TRBJ1-6; d_gene: -; CDR3aa: CASSEPRGGSSYNSPLHF; CDR3nt: TGTGCCAGCAGTGAACCTCGAGGGGGGAGCTCCTATAATTCACCCCTCCACTTT
v_gene: TRBV19; abundance: -; j_gene: TRBJ2-5; d_gene: TRBD1; CDR3aa: CASSGTGQETQYF; CDR3nt: TGTGCCAGTTCTGGGACAGGTCAAGAGACCCAGTACTTC
v_gene: TRBV27; abundance: few; j_gene: TRBJ2-5; d_gene: -; CDR3aa: CASSFRDGSQETQYF; CDR3nt: TGTGCCAGCAGTTTCAGGGACGGGTCCCAAGAGACCCAGTACTTC
v_gene: TRBV5-8; abundance: -; j_gene: TRBJ1-2; d_gene: -; CDR3aa: CASLERTDFTRYTF; CDR3nt: TGTGCCAGTTTGGAAAGGACGGACTTCACGCGCTACACCTTC
v_gene: TRBV5-1; abundance: -; j_gene: TRBJ1-2; d_gene: TRBD1; CDR3aa: CASSSVDRVGGYTF; CDR3nt: TGCGCCAGCAGCTCGGTGGACAGGGTTGGTGGCTACACCTTC
v_gene: TRBV5-1; abundance: -; j_gene: TRBJ2-7; d_gene: TRBD1; CDR3aa: CASSPTGTGPYEQYF; CDR3nt: TGCGCCAGCAGCCCCACCGGGACAGGGCCCTACGAGCAGTACTTC
v_gene: TRBV4-2; abundance: once; j_gene: TRBJ2-2; d_gene: TRBD2; CDR3aa: CASSRKGTSGLLLPVFVTGELFF; CDR3nt: TGTGCCAGCAGCCGGAAGGGGACTAGCGGGCTTTTGCTCCCGGTTTTTGTGACCGGGGAGCTGTTTTTT
v_gene: TRBV5-1; abundance: once; j_gene: TRBJ2-3; d_gene: -; CDR3aa: CASSGDSGGTQYF; CDR3nt: TGCGCCAGCAGCGGGGACTCTGGGGGAACGCAGTATTTT
v_gene: TRBV19; abundance: -; j_gene: TRBJ2-7; d_gene: -; CDR3aa: CASSVPGGSSYEQYF; CDR3nt: TGTGCCAGTAGTGTACCAGGGGGGAGCTCCTACGAGCAGTACTTC
v_gene: TRBV6-6; abundance: -; j_gene: TRBJ1-1; d_gene: -; CDR3aa: CASSYVGEAFF; CDR3nt: TGTGCCAGCAGTTACGTCGGGGAAGCTTTCTTT
v_gene: TRBV6-5; abundance: -; j_gene: TRBJ1-4; d_gene: -; CDR3aa: CASSYFRTNEKLFF; CDR3nt: TGTGCCAGCAGTTACTTCCGAACTAATGAAAAACTGTTTTTT
v_gene: TRBV11-2; abundance: once; j_gene: TRBJ2-7; d_gene: -; CDR3aa: CASSPGPKYEQYF; CDR3nt: TGTGCCAGCAGCCCGGGCCCAAAGTACGAGCAGTACTTC
v_gene: TRBV7-8; abundance: -; j_gene: TRBJ2-7; d_gene: -; CDR3aa: CASLGAGASYEQYF; CDR3nt: TGTGCCAGCCTTGGAGCCGGAGCAAGTTACGAGCAGTACTTC
v_gene: TRBV5-6; abundance: -; j_gene: TRBJ2-1; d_gene: -; CDR3aa: CASSSWSRGAREQFF; CDR3nt: TGTGCCAGCAGCTCGTGGTCCAGGGGCGCACGGGAGCAGTTCTTC
v_gene: TRBV19; abundance: -; j_gene: TRBJ2-3; d_gene: TRBD2; CDR3aa: CASSGRSGNTDTQYF; CDR3nt: TGTGCCAGTAGTGGTCGAAGCGGGAACACAGATACGCAGTATTTT
v_gene: TRBV5-4; abundance: -; j_gene: TRBJ2-7; d_gene: -; CDR3aa: CASSEQGGGGEQYF; CDR3nt: TGTGCCAGCAGCGAGCAGGGTGGGGGAGGAGAGCAGTACTTC
v_gene: TRBV27; abundance: -; j_gene: TRBJ2-2; d_gene: -; CDR3aa: CASSFLTGELFF; CDR3nt: TGTGCCAGCAGTTTCCTCACCGGGGAGCTGTTTTTT
v_gene: TRBV5-1; abundance: -; j_gene: TRBJ2-5; d_gene: TRBD2; CDR3aa: CASSLGSSGVQETQYF; CDR3nt: TGCGCCAGCAGCTTGGGTTCTAGCGGAGTGCAAGAGACCCAGTACTTC
v_gene: TRBV27; abundance: few; j_gene: TRBJ1-5; d_gene: TRBD1; CDR3aa: CASSLLSPGGGGQPQHF; CDR3nt: TGTGCCAGCAGTTTATTATCCCCAGGGGGCGGCGGTCAGCCCCAGCATTTT
v_gene: TRBV11-1; abundance: -; j_gene: TRBJ1-1; d_gene: TRBD1; CDR3aa: CASSSQRGQGGADTEAFF; CDR3nt: TGTGCCAGCAGCTCTCAACGGGGACAGGGTGGGGCGGACACTGAAGCTTTCTTT
v_gene: TRBV5-1; abundance: -; j_gene: TRBJ2-7; d_gene: TRBD2; CDR3aa: CASSSSGRLYEQYF; CDR3nt: TGCGCCAGCAGCTCTAGCGGGAGGCTCTACGAGCAGTACTTC
v_gene: TRBV27; abundance: -; j_gene: TRBJ2-5; d_gene: -; CDR3aa: CASSRSGETQYF; CDR3nt: TGTGCCAGCTCGAGAAGCGGGGAGACCCAGTACTTC
v_gene: TRBV18; abundance: -; j_gene: TRBJ1-1; d_gene: TRBD1; CDR3aa: CASSRSPLTGTGSMNTEAFF; CDR3nt: TGTGCCAGCTCACGGTCCCCCCTTACCGGGACAGGTTCGATGAACACTGAAGCTTTCTTT
v_gene: TRBV19; abundance: -; j_gene: TRBJ2-7; d_gene: TRBD1; CDR3aa: CASSNLVGTGVYEQYF; CDR3nt: TGTGCCAGTAGTAACCTCGTCGGGACAGGGGTCTACGAGCAGTACTTC
v_gene: TRBV29-1; abundance: -; j_gene: TRBJ2-3; d_gene: -; CDR3aa: CSVSWDTQYF; CDR3nt: TGCAGCGTTAGTTGGGATACGCAGTATTTT
v_gene: TRBV27; abundance: -; j_gene: TRBJ2-2; d_gene: -; CDR3aa: CASAQGRDTGELFF; CDR3nt: TGTGCCAGCGCCCAGGGACGGGACACCGGGGAGCTGTTTTTT
v_gene: TRBV10-3; abundance: -; j_gene: TRBJ2-2; d_gene: TRBD2; CDR3aa: CAIKGRGGDTGELFF; CDR3nt: TGTGCCATCAAGGGCCGGGGAGGGGACACCGGGGAGCTGTTTTTT
v_gene: TRBV2; abundance: -; j_gene: TRBJ2-7; d_gene: TRBD2; CDR3aa: CASSERLAVISYEQYF; CDR3nt: TGTGCCAGCAGTGAAAGGCTAGCGGTTATATCCTACGAGCAGTACTTC
v_gene: TRBV18; abundance: once; j_gene: TRBJ1-3; d_gene: TRBD1; CDR3aa: CASSPGTGGNTIYF; CDR3nt: TGTGCCAGCTCACCGGGGACAGGGGGAAACACCATATATTTT
v_gene: TRBV4-3; abundance: -; j_gene: TRBJ1-6; d_gene: -; CDR3aa: CASSQDHQPSGSPLHF; CDR3nt: TGCGCCAGCAGCCAAGATCACCAGCCGTCTGGTTCACCCCTCCACTTT
v_gene: TRBV6-6; abundance: -; j_gene: TRBJ2-5; d_gene: TRBD2; CDR3aa: CAISSGVDRTQYF; CDR3nt: TGTGCCATCTCAAGCGGGGTAGATCGGACCCAGTACTTC